This T cell receptor beta chain was captured in a study of CD8 T cells in ankylosing spondylitis. Study-level findings and limits: Blood of patients with ankylosing spondylitis appeared to be characterized by a TCR beta motif of several highly homologous variants. Matched synovial fluid from ankylosing spondylitis patients was reported to be enriched for disease-linked clones. Previously reported in reactive arthritis synovial fluid and blood were some of the motif variants.

Germline assignment: CDR1 SGHTA and CDR2 FQGNSA. V was clipped by 6 bases and J by 8 bases, with 17 bases between them. The CDR3 spans 15 residues. In this sample, this clonotype turned up a few times. Antigen: not known. In making TCR beta libraries, quantitative 5'-RACE with molecular barcodes was used. TCRdb re-called the 5' RACE reads with MiXCR, one entry per CDR3 protein. The sample holds some 52,000 distinct CDR3 sequences; 7.4% are singletons and the top ten take 7.5% to 10%. The sequenced sample was blood, either unsorted or a sorted T cell fraction (not recorded which). The receptor was derived from a female donor with ankylosing spondylitis or in good health (not recorded which). The J gene is TRBJ1-6, the V gene TRBV7-2; D is undetermined. This CDR3 reads CASRPWWALDSPLHF. Here the CDR3 DNA reads TGTGCCAGCAGACCCTGGTGGGCCTTGGATTCACCCCTCCACTTT.